This T cell receptor beta chain was captured in a study of blood T cell repertoires in COVID-19. Study-level information: T cells, B-cell-depleted T cells, or PBMCs supplied cDNA or gDNA.

Germline V gene sequence: CDR1 MNHNY, CDR2 SVGAGI (reference sequence). The V end was cut by 7 bases, the J end by 5 bases, with 17 bases between. This CDR3 has 14 amino acids. Profiling relied on immunoSEQ multiplex PCR, and the TCRdb table lists in-frame clones only, not all of them. Of some 400,000 clones listed, just under 90% are singletons. Adults between roughly 18 and 95 years of age took part from 24 US areas. The genes are TRBV6-6 and TRBJ1-1, with a possible D match to TRBD1 (6 bases). Sequenced input: PBMCs or T cells enriched from blood (not recorded which). The clonotype originates from a woman younger than 45 who had recovered from COVID-19. The CDR3 DNA reads as TGTGCCAGCACCCGAAACAGGGTTGGGACTGAAGCTTTCTTT. This sequence encodes CASTRNRVGTEAFF.